These 8 T cell receptor beta chains were sequenced from one sample in a study of blood T cell repertoires in COVID-19. Sequencing used immunoSEQ multiplex PCR; TCRdb keeps in-frame clones, though not all of them. Here the sample spans 130,000 or so clones, 86% being singletons. Sequencing was done on a sample of peripheral blood. These receptors came from a woman aged 60-75 years with acute or convalescent COVID-19.

V usage is TRBV18 and J usage is TRBJ2-2; weak D call: TRBD1 (6 bases). V lost 1 base to trimming and J lost 6 bases, with 15 bases between them. Looked up from germline, CDR1 is KGHSH and CDR2 is LQKENI. The CDR3 covers 16 residues. DNA for the CDR3: TGTGCCAGCTCACCACTCCAGGGGAATACGGCCGGGGAGCTGTTTTTT. Residues: CASSPLQGNTAGELFF.

The CDR3 DNA reads as TGCGCCAGCAGCTCGGGACAGTCGAACAATGAGCAGTTCTTC. It yields the protein CASSSGQSNNEQFF. This chain joins TRBV10-1 and TRBJ2-1; TRBD1 agrees at 7 bases. Trimming cost V 6 bases and J 5 bases; bases outside gene matches: 7. Per germline, CDR1 WNHNN and CDR2 SYGVQD (reference sequence). The CDR3 covers 14 residues.

The chain couples TRBV9 to TRBJ1-5, with D possibly being TRBD1 (6 bases). Trimming cost V 4 bases and J 3 bases, with 11 bases left between them. From germline, CDR1 is SGDLS and CDR2 YYNGEE. The CDR3 has 14 amino acids. CDR3 nucleotide sequence: TGTGCCAGCAGCCCAGGGGAGAACAATCAGCCCCAGCATTTT. This translates into CASSPGENNQPQHF.

The rearrangement joins TRBV11-3 to TRBJ2-1, with a tentative D call TRBD2 (7 bases). V lost 4 bases and J 0 bases, leaving 10 bases between the germline ends. The germline V gene has CDR1 SGHNT and CDR2 YENEEA. CDR3 length equals 15 residues. The DNA for the CDR3 is TGTGCCAGCAGCTCCGGGGGGCACTCCTACAATGAGCAGTTCTTC. Translation gives CASSSGGHSYNEQFF.

The gene calls are TRBV6-5 and TRBJ1-6; tentatively, D is TRBD1 (6 bases). Germline V gives CDR1 MNHEY, CDR2 SVGAGI. This CDR3 comprises 14 residues. Between the trimmed V and J ends, which lost 6 bases and 5 bases, there was a span of 11 bases. CDR3 nucleotide sequence: TGTGCCAGCAGGGCAGGGGTTGATAATTCACCCCTCCACTTT. Residues: CASRAGVDNSPLHF.

The rearrangement links TRBV12-5 to TRBJ1-2; perhaps TRBD1 as D (5 bases). CDR3 length equals 15 residues. Trimming took 0 bases from V and 4 from J, leaving 12 bases between them. Germline values: CDR1 LGHNT, CDR2 FRNRAP. The CDR3 protein is CASGLVQVVSYGYTF. The CDR3 DNA reads TGTGCTAGTGGTTTGGTACAGGTAGTCTCCTATGGCTACACCTTC.

The chain is built from TRBV10-2 and TRBJ2-1; the D gene is possibly TRBD2 (5 bases). The CDR3 runs 19 residues. The germline V gene has CDR1 WSHSY and CDR2 SAAADI. Trimming took off 2 bases at V and 8 bases at J, with 28 bases between the two ends. Here the CDR3 DNA reads TGCGCCAGCAGTGAGATTCCCAGTCTCCTAGCACCCGGGAAGGATGAGCAGTTCTTC. Its protein product is CASSEIPSLLAPGKDEQFF.

This clone was picked up a small number of times. The rearrangement links TRBV10-3 to TRBJ1-1, with D possibly TRBD1 on 6 matching bases. In germline, CDR1 is ENHRY, CDR2 SYGVKD. V lost 6 bases, J lost 11 bases, and 13 bases lay in between. This CDR3 spans 11 amino acids. CDR3 bases: TGTGCCATCAGCGGGGGGCAGGGGGCTTTCTTT. Translated, it gives CAISGGQGAFF.